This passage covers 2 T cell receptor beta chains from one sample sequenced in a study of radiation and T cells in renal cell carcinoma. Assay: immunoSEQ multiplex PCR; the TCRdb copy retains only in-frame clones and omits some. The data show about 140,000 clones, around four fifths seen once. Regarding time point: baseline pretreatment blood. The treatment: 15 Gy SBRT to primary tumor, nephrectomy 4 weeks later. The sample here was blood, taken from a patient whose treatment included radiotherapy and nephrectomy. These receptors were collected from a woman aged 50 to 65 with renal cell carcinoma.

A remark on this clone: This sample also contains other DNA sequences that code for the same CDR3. The CDR3 here is CASSVGGMNTEAFF. CDR3 DNA: TGTGCCAGCAGCGTAGGTGGCATGAACACTGAAGCTTTCTTT. The J gene is TRBJ1-1, the V gene TRBV9; D remains unclear. This CDR3 region has 14 residues. The ends were cut back, 0 bases at V and 0 bases at J, with 6 bases in the middle. Germline lookup yields CDR1 SGDLS and CDR2 YYNGEE.

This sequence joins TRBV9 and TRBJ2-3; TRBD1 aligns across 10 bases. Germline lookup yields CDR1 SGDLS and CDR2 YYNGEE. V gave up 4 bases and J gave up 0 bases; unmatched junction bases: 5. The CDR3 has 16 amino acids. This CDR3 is CASSPTGGSSTDTQYF. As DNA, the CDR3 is TGTGCCAGCAGCCCGACAGGGGGCTCGAGCACAGATACGCAGTATTTT.